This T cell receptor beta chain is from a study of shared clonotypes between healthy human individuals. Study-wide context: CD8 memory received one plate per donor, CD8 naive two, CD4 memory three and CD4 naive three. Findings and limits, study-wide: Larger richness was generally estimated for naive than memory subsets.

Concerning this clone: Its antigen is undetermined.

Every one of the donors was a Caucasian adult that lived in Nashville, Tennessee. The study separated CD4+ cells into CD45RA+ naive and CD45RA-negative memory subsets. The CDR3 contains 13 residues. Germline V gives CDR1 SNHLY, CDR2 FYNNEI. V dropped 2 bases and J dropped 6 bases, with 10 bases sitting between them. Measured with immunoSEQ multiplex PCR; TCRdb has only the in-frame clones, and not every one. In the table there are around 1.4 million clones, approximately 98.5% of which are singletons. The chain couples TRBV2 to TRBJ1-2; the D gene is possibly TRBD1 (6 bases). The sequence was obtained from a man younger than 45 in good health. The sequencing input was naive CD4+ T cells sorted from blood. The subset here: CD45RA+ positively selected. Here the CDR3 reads CASSESGVHGYTF. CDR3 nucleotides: TGTGCCAGCAGTGAATCAGGGGTTCATGGCTACACCTTC. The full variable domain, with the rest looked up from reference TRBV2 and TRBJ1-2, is EPEVTQTPSHQVTQMGQEVILRCVPISNHLYFYWYRQILGQKVEFLVSFYNNEISEKSEIFDDQFSVERPDGSNFTLKIRSTKLEDSAMYFCASSESGVHGYTFGSGTRLTVV.